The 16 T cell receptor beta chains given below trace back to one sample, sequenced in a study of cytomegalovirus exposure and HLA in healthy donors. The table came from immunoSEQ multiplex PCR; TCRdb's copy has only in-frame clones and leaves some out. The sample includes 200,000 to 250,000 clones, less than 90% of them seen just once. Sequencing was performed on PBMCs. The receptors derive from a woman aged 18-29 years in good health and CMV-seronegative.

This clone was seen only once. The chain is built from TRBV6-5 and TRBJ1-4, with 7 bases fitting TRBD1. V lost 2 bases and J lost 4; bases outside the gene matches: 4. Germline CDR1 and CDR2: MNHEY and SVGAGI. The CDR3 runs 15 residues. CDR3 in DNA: TGTGCCAGCAGTTACCGGGACAGCCGTAATGAAAAACTGTTTTTT. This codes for CASSYRDSRNEKLFF.

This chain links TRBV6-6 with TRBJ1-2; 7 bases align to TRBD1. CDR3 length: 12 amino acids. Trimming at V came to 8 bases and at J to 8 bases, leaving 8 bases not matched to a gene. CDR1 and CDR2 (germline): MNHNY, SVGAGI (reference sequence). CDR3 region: CASVGGGQGYTF. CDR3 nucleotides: TGTGCCAGCGTTGGAGGGGGCCAGGGCTACACCTTC.

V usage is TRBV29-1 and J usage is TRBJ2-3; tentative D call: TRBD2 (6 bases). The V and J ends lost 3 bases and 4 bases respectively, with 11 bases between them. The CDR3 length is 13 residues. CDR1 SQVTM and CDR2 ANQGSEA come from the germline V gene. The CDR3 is CSVDKRVPDTQYF. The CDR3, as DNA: TGCAGCGTTGACAAGCGGGTCCCAGATACGCAGTATTTT.

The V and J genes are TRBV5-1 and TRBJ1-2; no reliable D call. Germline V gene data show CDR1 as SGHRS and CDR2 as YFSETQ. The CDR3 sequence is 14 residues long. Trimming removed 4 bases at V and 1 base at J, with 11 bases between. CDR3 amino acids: CASSPARVNYGYTF. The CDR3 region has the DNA TGCGCCAGCAGCCCCGCAAGGGTTAACTATGGCTACACCTTC.

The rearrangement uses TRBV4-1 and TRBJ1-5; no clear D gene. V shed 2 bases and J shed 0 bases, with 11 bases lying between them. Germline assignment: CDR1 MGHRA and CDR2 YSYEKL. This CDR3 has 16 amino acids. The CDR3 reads CASSQLIGLSNQPQHF. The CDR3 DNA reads TGCGCCAGCAGCCAATTAATCGGGCTTAGCAATCAGCCCCAGCATTTT.

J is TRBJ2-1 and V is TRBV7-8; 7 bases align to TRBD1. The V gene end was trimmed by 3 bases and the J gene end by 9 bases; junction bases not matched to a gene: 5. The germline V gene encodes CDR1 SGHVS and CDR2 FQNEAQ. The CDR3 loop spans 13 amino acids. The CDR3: CASSFRQGSEQFF. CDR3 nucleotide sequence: TGTGCCAGCAGCTTTCGACAGGGAAGTGAGCAGTTCTTC.

CDR3 in amino acids: CASSLEGGPNYEQYF. CDR3 nucleotide sequence: TGTGCCAGCAGCCTAGAGGGGGGACCCAACTACGAGCAGTACTTC. V is TRBV9 and J is TRBJ2-7, with D possibly being TRBD1 or TRBD2 (6 bases each). Germline CDR1 SGDLS, CDR2 YYNGEE. Trimming took off 4 bases at V and 3 bases at J, with 17 bases between the two ends. The CDR3 contains 15 residues. Complete variable domain (other parts from reference TRBV9 and TRBJ2-7): DSGVTQTPKHLITATGQRVTLRCSPRSGDLSVYWYQQSLDQGLQFLIQYYNGEERAKGNILERFSAQQFPDLHSELNLSSLELGDSALYFCASSLEGGPNYEQYFGPGTRLTVT.

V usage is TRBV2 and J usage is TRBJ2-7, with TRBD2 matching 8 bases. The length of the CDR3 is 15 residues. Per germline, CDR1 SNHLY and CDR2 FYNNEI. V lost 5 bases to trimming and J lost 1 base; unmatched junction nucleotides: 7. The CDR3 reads CASSPSGRGSYEQYF. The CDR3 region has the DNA TGTGCCAGCAGTCCCAGCGGGAGAGGTTCCTACGAGCAGTACTTC.

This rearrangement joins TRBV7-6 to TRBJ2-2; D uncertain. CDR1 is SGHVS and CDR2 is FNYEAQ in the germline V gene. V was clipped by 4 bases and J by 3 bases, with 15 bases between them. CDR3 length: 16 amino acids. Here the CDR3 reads CASSSPSPQDTGELFF. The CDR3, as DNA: TGTGCCAGCAGCTCACCTTCCCCCCAGGACACCGGGGAGCTGTTTTTT.

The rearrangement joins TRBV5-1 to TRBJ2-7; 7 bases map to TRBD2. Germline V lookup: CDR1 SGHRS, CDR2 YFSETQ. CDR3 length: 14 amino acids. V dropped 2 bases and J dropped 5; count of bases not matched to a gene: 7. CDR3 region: CASSLISGPHEQYF. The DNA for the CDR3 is TGCGCCAGCAGCTTAATTAGCGGGCCCCACGAGCAGTACTTC. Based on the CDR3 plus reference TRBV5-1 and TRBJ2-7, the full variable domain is KAGVTQTPRYLIKTRGQQVTLSCSPISGHRSVSWYQQTPGQGLQFLFEYFSETQRNKGNFPGRFSGRQFSNSRSEMNVSTLELGDSALYLCASSLISGPHEQYFGPGTRLTVT.

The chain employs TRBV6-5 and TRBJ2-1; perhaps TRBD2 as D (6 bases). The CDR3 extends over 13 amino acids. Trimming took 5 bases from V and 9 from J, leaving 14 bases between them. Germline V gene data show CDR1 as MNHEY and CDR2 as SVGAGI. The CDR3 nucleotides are TGTGCCAGCAGTCCGAGACTAGGCGGTGAGCAGTTCTTC. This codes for CASSPRLGGEQFF.

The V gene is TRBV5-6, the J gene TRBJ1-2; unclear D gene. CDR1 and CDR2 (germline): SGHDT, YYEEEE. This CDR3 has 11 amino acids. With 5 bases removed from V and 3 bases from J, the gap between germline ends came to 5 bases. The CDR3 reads CASSGHYGYTF. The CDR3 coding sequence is TGTGCCAGCAGTGGGCACTATGGCTACACCTTC.

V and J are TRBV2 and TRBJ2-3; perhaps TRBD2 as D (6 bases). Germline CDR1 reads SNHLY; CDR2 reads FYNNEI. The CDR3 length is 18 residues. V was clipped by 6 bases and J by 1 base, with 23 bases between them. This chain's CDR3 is CASRLTSEGLGRTDTQYF. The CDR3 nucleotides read TGTGCCAGCAGGCTTACGTCAGAGGGACTTGGACGCACAGATACGCAGTATTTT.

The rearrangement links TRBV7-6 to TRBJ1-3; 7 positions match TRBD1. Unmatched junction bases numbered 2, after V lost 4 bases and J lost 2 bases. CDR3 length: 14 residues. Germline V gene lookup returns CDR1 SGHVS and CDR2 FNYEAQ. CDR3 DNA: TGTGCCAGCAGCTCAGGGGGGACTGGAAACACCATATATTTT. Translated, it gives CASSSGGTGNTIYF.

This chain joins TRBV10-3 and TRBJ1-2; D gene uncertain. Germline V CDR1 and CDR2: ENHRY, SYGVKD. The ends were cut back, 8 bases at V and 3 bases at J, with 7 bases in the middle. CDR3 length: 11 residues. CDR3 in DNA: TGTGCCATCGGGGTGGACTATGGCTACACCTTC. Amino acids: CAIGVDYGYTF.

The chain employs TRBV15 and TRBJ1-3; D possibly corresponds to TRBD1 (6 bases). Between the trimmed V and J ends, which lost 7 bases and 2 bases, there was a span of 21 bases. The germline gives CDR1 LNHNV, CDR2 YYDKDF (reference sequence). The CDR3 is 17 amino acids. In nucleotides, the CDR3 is TGTGCCACCAAGAGACAGGATCAGCGGGGCGCTGGAAACACCATATATTTT. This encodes CATKRQDQRGAGNTIYF.